The 27 T cell receptor beta chains presented below share a single source sample, sequenced in a study of blood T cell repertoires in COVID-19. The table came from immunoSEQ multiplex PCR; TCRdb's copy has only in-frame clones and leaves some out. The data show over 70,000 clones, around nine tenths seen once. The specimen was peripheral blood. The receptor source for this set is a man aged 80 or over with acute or convalescent COVID-19.

This clone was recorded only once. This sequence joins TRBV4-2 and TRBJ1-1; D might be TRBD1 (6 bases). This CDR3 region has 16 residues. From germline, CDR1 is LGHNA and CDR2 YNFKEQ. V was clipped by 3 bases and J by 6 bases, with 20 bases between them. As DNA, the CDR3 is TGTGCCAGCAGCCACGAGATAGGGGGTACAGGGCCTGAAGCTTTCTTT. It specifies CASSHEIGGTGPEAFF.

V is TRBV12-2 and J is TRBJ1-5; the DNA was not used to check the table's D call, TRBD1. TRBV12-2 is noted as a pseudogene. This CDR3 is built from 15 residues. CDR3 residues: CASRAGTGLVKPQHF. CDR3 bases: TGTGCAAGTCGCGCCGGGACAGGGCTGGTGAAGCCCCAGCATTTT.

The chain uses TRBV28 and TRBJ1-5; D is uncertain. With 10 bases removed from V and 4 bases from J, the gap between germline ends came to 11 bases. CDR1 is MDHEN and CDR2 is SYDVKM in the germline V gene. This CDR3 has 12 residues. The CDR3 loop is CATARGNQPQHF. CDR3 coding DNA: TGTGCCACGGCGCGGGGAAATCAGCCCCAGCATTTT.

The chain carries TRBV5-1 and TRBJ2-1; a weak D match, TRBD2 (6 bases). Trimming pared 0 bases from V and 0 bases from J, leaving 13 bases between. The germline gives CDR1 SGHRS, CDR2 YFSETQ. CDR3 size: 17 residues. The CDR3 bases are TGCGCCAGCAGCTTGGTAATAGCGGATAGCTCCTACAATGAGCAGTTCTTC. This encodes CASSLVIADSSYNEQFF.

As regards this clone: One end of the junction is discordant with germline, which a read error may explain. This chain uses TRBV7-2 with TRBJ2-1; 11 bases are shared with TRBD2. The CDR3 covers 15 residues. Per germline, CDR1 SGHTA and CDR2 FQGNSA. The CDR3 is CANSQTSGRGREQFF. The CDR3 DNA follows: TGTGCCAACAGCCAAACTAGCGGGAGAGGCCGTGAGCAGTTCTTC.

The chain has TRBV10-3 and TRBJ2-2; no clear D. Germline CDR1 reads ENHRY; CDR2 reads SYGVKD. CDR3 length equals 13 residues. V lost 7 bases, J lost 3 bases, and 9 bases lay in between. The CDR3 DNA sequence: TGTGCCATCATGGTCCAGTACACCGGGGAGCTGTTTTTT. Translated: CAIMVQYTGELFF.

This clone has just one count. The limits of the CDR3 on the DNA are not certain, so only TCRdb's listed CDR3 is given. The V call is TRBV6-5, the J call TRBJ2-1; TRBD2 is taken as the D call from the table, unchecked against the DNA. The CDR3 is 16 amino acids long, termini counted. Germline V gene data show CDR1 as MNHEY and CDR2 as SVGAGI. The CDR3 spells CASSSSTSGSYNEQFF.

The chain is built from TRBV29-1 and TRBJ1-5; D ambiguous. The CDR3 length is 13 residues. The germline gives CDR1 SQVTM, CDR2 ANQGSEA. V lost 0 bases and J 7 bases, leaving 10 bases between the germline ends. CDR3 in amino acids: CSVEEVEGQPQHF. CDR3 sequence (DNA): TGCAGCGTTGAAGAAGTGGAGGGACAGCCCCAGCATTTT.

V and J are TRBV5-8 and TRBJ2-3; TRBD2 aligns across 13 bases. This CDR3 has 15 amino acids. Losses at the gene ends were 7 bases for V and 2 bases for J; bases not matched to a gene: 4. CDR1 is SGHTS, CDR2 YDEGEE, per germline. CDR3 nucleotides: TGTGCCAGCGGACTAGCGGGGGCCTTCACAGATACGCAGTATTTT. It yields the protein CASGLAGAFTDTQYF. The variable domain in full, completed from reference TRBV5-8 and TRBJ2-3, reads EAGVTQSPTHLIKTRGQQATLRCSPISGHTSVYWYQQALGLGLQFLLWYDEGEERNRGNFPPRFSGRQFPNYSSELNVNALELEDSALYLCASGLAGAFTDTQYFGPGTRLTVL.

The chain couples TRBV6-6 to TRBJ1-2, with a tentative D call TRBD1 (5 bases). Germline V gene lookup returns CDR1 MNHNY and CDR2 SVGAGI (reference sequence). V shed 6 bases and J shed 4 bases, with 12 bases lying between them. CDR3 size: 13 residues. Here the CDR3 reads CASRTDKLYGYTF. CDR3 nucleotides: TGTGCCAGCAGAACGGACAAGCTCTATGGCTACACCTTC.

The gene calls are TRBV10-3 and TRBJ1-1; D not resolved. This CDR3 has 11 amino acids. CDR1 is ENHRY and CDR2 is SYGVKD in the germline V gene. Trimming removed 3 bases at V and 11 bases at J, with 10 bases between. CDR3 bases: TGTGCCATCAGTGATGCAGGCGGGGCTTTCTTT. Its protein is CAISDAGGAFF.

The gene calls are TRBV30 and TRBJ1-2; no definite D call. CDR1 and CDR2 (germline): GTSNPN, SVGIG (reference sequence). The CDR3 is 12 amino acids. V lost 1 base and J 8 bases, leaving 11 bases between the germline ends. The CDR3 loop reads CAWSAGLGGYTF. DNA for the CDR3: TGTGCCTGGAGTGCCGGACTCGGCGGCTACACCTTC.

The chain joins TRBV19 to TRBJ2-5; 7 positions match TRBD1. The CDR3 is 14 residues long. J lost 2 bases, V lost 4 bases, and 4 bases had no gene match. Germline V gene lookup returns CDR1 LNHDA and CDR2 SQIVND (reference sequence). CDR3 residues: CASSRGQRQETQYF. In DNA form, the CDR3 reads TGTGCCAGTAGTAGGGGACAGAGACAAGAGACCCAGTACTTC.

The rearrangement joins TRBV10-2 to TRBJ1-2; possible D gene TRBD1, 6 bases. The CDR3 totals 16 residues. V lost 0 bases and J 2 bases, leaving 13 bases between the germline ends. Germline CDR1 WSHSY, CDR2 SAAADI. CDR3 sequence: CASSESIRGGNYGYTF. The CDR3, as DNA: TGCGCCAGCAGTGAGTCGATCCGGGGGGGCAACTATGGCTACACCTTC.

The J gene is TRBJ2-5, the V gene TRBV11-2, with 10 bases lining up with TRBD2. CDR1 and CDR2 from the germline V gene are SGHAT and FQNNGV. The length of the CDR3 is 16 residues. J lost 3 bases, V lost 8 bases, and 12 bases had no gene match. CDR3 bases: TGTGCCAGCCAACGGCGGGCTAGCGGGGGAAAAGAGACCCAGTACTTC. This translates into CASQRRASGGKETQYF.

The rearrangement uses TRBV4-1 and TRBJ2-1; D is undetermined. The CDR3 length is 16 residues. Germline loops: CDR1 MGHRA, CDR2 YSYEKL. V was cut by 4 bases and J by 0 bases, with 13 bases left in between. CDR3 residues: CASSPPPESSYNEQFF. The CDR3 DNA is TGCGCCAGCAGCCCCCCACCGGAGAGCTCCTACAATGAGCAGTTCTTC.

V gene TRBV27 combines with J gene TRBJ1-2; 7 nucleotides match TRBD1. CDR3 length: 16 residues. Per germline, CDR1 MNHEY and CDR2 SMNVEV (reference sequence). J gave up 1 base and V 9 bases, and 14 bases lay outside the gene matches. This chain's CDR3 is CASADRPMTSNYGYTF. The CDR3 region has the DNA TGTGCCAGTGCGGACAGGCCGATGACCAGTAACTATGGCTACACCTTC.

The genes are TRBV7-2 and TRBJ2-4, with D maybe TRBD2 (6 bases). CDR3 length: 15 amino acids. Germline V gene lookup returns CDR1 SGHTA and CDR2 FQGNSA. V lost 5 bases and J 2 bases, leaving 13 bases between the germline ends. CDR3 coding DNA: TGTGCCAGCAGCACCCGGAGGGGTACCAAAAACATTCAGTACTTC. Its translation: CASSTRRGTKNIQYF.

CDR3 bases: TGTGCCAGCTCTACAGGGGGCCCCGGGGTCCTCCACTTT. Amino acid sequence: CASSTGGPGVLHF. The J gene is TRBJ1-6, the V gene TRBV2; 9 nucleotides agree with TRBD1. J was trimmed by 15 bases and V by 8 bases; bases with no gene match: 11. The CDR3 sequence is 13 residues long. Germline CDR1 reads SNHLY; CDR2 reads FYNNEI.

V and J are TRBV6-2 or TRBV6-3 and TRBJ2-1, with 8 bases that match TRBD2. Looked up from germline, CDR1 is MNHEY and CDR2 is SVGEGT. V shed 5 bases, J shed 9 bases, and the junction held 15 bases outside the gene matches. The CDR3 covers 16 residues. The CDR3 region has the DNA TGTGCCAGCAGTGGAATGGGGACTAGGAAGACGACTGAGCAGTTCTTC. Its protein product is CASSGMGTRKTTEQFF.

The chain is built from TRBV7-2 and TRBJ2-3; 7 bases agree with TRBD2. The CDR3 spans 16 residues. The ends lost 1 base at V and 2 bases at J; junction bases unmatched: 6. Per germline, CDR1 SGHTA and CDR2 FQGNSA. CDR3 sequence (DNA): TGTGCCAGCAGCTTAGGGGGGGGGAGGCCCACAGATACGCAGTATTTT. Translated, it gives CASSLGGGRPTDTQYF.

The chain links TRBV5-6 to TRBJ2-3; TRBD2 agrees at 8 bases. This CDR3 spans 15 amino acids. Germline CDR1 is SGHDT and CDR2 is YYEEEE. The junction had 6 bases not matched to a gene; V was cut back by 1 base and J by 5 bases. CDR3 nucleotides: TGTGCCAGCAGCTTGTTGCGGGGGGAGGTAGATACGCAGTATTTT. Protein: CASSLLRGEVDTQYF.

V usage is TRBV18 and J usage is TRBJ2-2, with 9 bases fitting TRBD1. Losses at the gene ends were 3 bases for V and 7 bases for J; bases not matched to a gene: 9. Germline V gene lookup returns CDR1 KGHSH and CDR2 LQKENI. This CDR3 contains 16 residues. The CDR3 coding sequence is TGTGCCAGCTCACCCCGACCGGGACAGGGAGGCGGGGAGCTGTTTTTT. This gives the protein CASSPRPGQGGGELFF.

The chain uses TRBV6-2 or TRBV6-3 and TRBJ1-1; no definite D call. The CDR3 covers 12 residues. The V end was cut by 5 bases, the J end by 0 bases, with 4 bases between. Germline V gene sequence: CDR1 MNHEY, CDR2 SVGEGT. The CDR3 here is CASSRLNTEAFF. In nucleotides, the CDR3 is TGTGCCAGCAGTCGGTTGAACACTGAAGCTTTCTTT.

This chain uses TRBV5-1 with TRBJ2-5; 12 bases align to TRBD1. Germline V lookup: CDR1 SGHRS, CDR2 YFSETQ. The V segment lost 0 bases and the J segment 5 bases; nucleotides outside the gene matches: 5. CDR3 length equals 16 residues. The CDR3 region has the DNA TGCGCCAGCAGCTTGGAAGGGACAGGGGGCTGGGAGACCCAGTACTTC. It translates to CASSLEGTGGWETQYF.

The J gene is TRBJ2-7, the V gene TRBV11-1; D is possibly TRBD2 (5 bases). Per germline, CDR1 SGHAT and CDR2 FQDESV (reference sequence). With 3 bases removed from V and 2 bases from J, the gap between germline ends came to 11 bases. CDR3 size: 14 residues. CDR3 loop: CASSFLDGTYEQYF. CDR3 sequence (DNA): TGTGCCAGCAGCTTCTTGGACGGGACCTACGAGCAGTACTTC.

The chain employs TRBV3-1 (or the pseudogene TRBV3-2) and TRBJ1-1; D uncertain. The CDR3 runs to 14 residues. Germline CDR1 and CDR2: LGHDT and YNNKEL (reference sequence). V lost 3 bases to trimming and J lost 0 bases, with 8 bases between them. CDR3 loop: CASSQQVLNTEAFF. CDR3 sequence (DNA): TGTGCCAGCAGCCAGCAGGTTTTGAACACTGAAGCTTTCTTT.